The entry below gives a single T cell receptor beta chain sequence along with its context. Its antigen is not identified. The data were taken from a study of CD8 T cells in Susac syndrome. Notes on the study in general: It was acknowledged by the study that relatively few individuals were included in its TCR sequencing and HLA analysis.

V was pared by 2 bases and J by 3 bases, with 10 bases between. The CDR3 consists of 14 residues. Germline CDR1 reads SGHTA; CDR2 reads FQGTGA. TCR beta sequencing was performed on blood CD8+ and CD4+ T cells. Each multiple sclerosis control was a treatment-naive patient with relapsing-remitting disease that was either stable or active. RNA in amounts of 0.5 to 1 ug was reverse transcribed with random hexamers. A multiplex approach, immunoSEQ multiplex PCR, amplified TCR beta CDR3 across 54 Vbeta and 13 Jbeta. One entry per CDR3 protein results from TCRdb running MiXCR on the immunoSEQ multiplex PCR reads. The sample gives about 200,000 distinct CDR3 sequences, approximately 94% of which show up once; around 0.093% is in the top ten.

The chain uses TRBV7-3 and TRBJ1-1, with no clear D. What was sequenced was CD4+ T cells from PBMCs. The TCR sequence derives from a human donor with multiple sclerosis. The CDR3 loop reads CASSLLGRDTEAFF. As DNA, the CDR3 is TGTGCCAGCAGCTTACTAGGGAGGGACACTGAAGCTTTCTTT. The full variable domain, its missing parts supplied by reference TRBV7-3 and TRBJ1-1, is GAGVSQTPSNKVTEKGKYVELRCDPISGHTALYWYRQSLGQGPEFLIYFQGTGAADDSGLPNDRFFAVRPEGSVSTLKIQRTERGDSAVYLCASSLLGRDTEAFFGQGTRLTVV.